This TCR beta chain was captured in a study of blood T cell repertoires in COVID-19. About the research overall: Samples came from the United States, Italy and Spain, spanning acute and convalescent COVID-19. Sources were T cells, B-cell-depleted T cells, or PBMCs; the material itself was cDNA or gDNA.

In Seattle, patients joined the study during active infection and were tracked longitudinally. The method was immunoSEQ multiplex PCR; TCRdb's version includes in-frame clones alone and lacks a portion of them. In the table there are some 360,000 clones, approximately 89% of which are singletons. Germline V gene sequence: CDR1 SGHRS, CDR2 YFSETQ. This CDR3 has 14 amino acids. Trimming took off 0 bases at V and 7 bases at J, with 12 bases between the two ends. The chain combines TRBV5-1 with TRBJ2-3, with D maybe TRBD2 (7 bases). This TCR derives from a woman aged 60-70 years with COVID-19, enrolled during active disease. The specimen sequenced was peripheral blood. The CDR3 sequence is CASSLGGGANTQYF. Here the CDR3 DNA reads TGCGCCAGCAGCTTGGGTGGGGGGGCAAATACGCAGTATTTT.